These T cell receptor beta chains were read from a single sample in a study of T cells in Graves' hyperthyroidism and ophthalmopathy. TCRdb reprocessed the multiplex PCR reads with MiXCR, giving one entry per CDR3 protein. The sample lists around 250,000 distinct CDR3 sequences; roughly a quarter were seen once. Sequenced sample: blood. The origin of the receptors is a woman aged 40 to 55 with Graves' ophthalmopathy. Both conserved end residues are trimmed from each CDR3. A D gene is named only where the DNA matches it firmly.

D gene,J gene,V gene,CDR3 protein
-,TRBJ2-3,TRBV27,ASSLSGVGTDTQY
-,TRBJ2-7,TRBV28,ASTPGTRSSYEQY
TRBD2,TRBJ2-5,TRBV11-2,ASSLDGGRETQY
TRBD2,TRBJ2-2,TRBV2,ASSPIAGVAGELF
-,TRBJ1-2,TRBV11-2,ATQGAGDGYT
-,TRBJ1-1,TRBV30,AWARDWNTEAF
TRBD2,TRBJ2-4,TRBV20-1,SAPRGLADRNIQY
-,TRBJ2-5,TRBV20-1,SARGQTQY
-,TRBJ2-3,TRBV7-3,ASSLFGPPDTQY
TRBD2,TRBJ2-2,TRBV7-8,ASSLEGTRRTGELF
-,TRBJ2-7,TRBV4-1,ASSQIGQSGEQY
-,TRBJ1-5,TRBV28,ASTGGLKNQPQH
-,TRBJ1-2,TRBV29-1,SVEAGLGLGYT
-,TRBJ2-7,TRBV6-5,ASGVGKTYEQY
-,TRBJ2-7,TRBV9,ASSVGAATYEQY
-,TRBJ1-2,TRBV6-5,ASRGSGGRDYGYT
TRBD1,TRBJ1-2,TRBV11-2,ASSVTGGGYT
-,TRBJ2-7,TRBV29-1,SVEAPSYEQY
-,TRBJ2-2,TRBV29-1,SVAGAQNTGELF
-,TRBJ1-1,TRBV6-1,ASNPLQTRWNTEAF
-,TRBJ2-6,TRBV18,ASSPRSISSGANVLT
TRBD1,TRBJ2-2,TRBV6-1,ASNDGTGDAGELF
TRBD1,TRBJ1-2,TRBV12-3/TRBV12-4,ASTRDRALDYGYT